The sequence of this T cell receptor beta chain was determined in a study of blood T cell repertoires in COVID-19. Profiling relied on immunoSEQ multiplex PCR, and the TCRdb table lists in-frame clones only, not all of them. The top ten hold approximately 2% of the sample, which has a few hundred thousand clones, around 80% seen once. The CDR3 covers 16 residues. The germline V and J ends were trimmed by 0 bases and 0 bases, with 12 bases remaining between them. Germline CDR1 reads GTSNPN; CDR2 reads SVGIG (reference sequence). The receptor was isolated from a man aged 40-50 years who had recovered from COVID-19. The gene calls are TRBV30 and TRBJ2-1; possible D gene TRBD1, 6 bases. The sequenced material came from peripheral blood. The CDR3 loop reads CAWSVQGVSSYNEQFF. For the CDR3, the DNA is TGTGCCTGGAGTGTACAGGGTGTAAGCTCCTACAATGAGCAGTTCTTC.